The 10 T cell receptor beta chains below were found in one sample sequenced in a study of preoperative IRX-2 immunotherapy in early breast cancer. Sequencing was performed with immunoSEQ multiplex PCR; in TCRdb, only in-frame clones are kept and a portion is missing. The sample lists approximately 100,000 clones; roughly 85% were seen once. The treatment: preoperative locoregional IRX-2 cytokine immunotherapy. The source was tumor tissue, collected after IRX-2 immunotherapy. The receptors originated from a human donor with breast cancer.

CDR3: CASSIRGQGSAGELFF. CDR3 nucleotides: TGTGCCAGTAGTATACGGGGACAGGGGTCCGCCGGGGAGCTGTTTTTT. This chain uses TRBV19 with TRBJ2-2; 10 nucleotides align to TRBD1. Trimming removed 2 bases from V and 6 bases from J; junction bases left unmatched: 6. From germline, CDR1 is LNHDA and CDR2 SQIVND (reference sequence). CDR3 length: 16 amino acids.

This rearrangement joins TRBV6-7 to TRBJ1-1; no clear D gene. TRBV6-7 is annotated as an ORF whose role is uncertain. This CDR3 contains 11 residues. V lost 5 bases and J lost 4, with 5 bases in between. CDR3 sequence (DNA): TGTGCCAGCAGTCCTACCACTGAAGCTTTCTTT. It is translated as CASSPTTEAFF.

The chain couples TRBV19 to TRBJ1-5, with TRBD1 matching over 7 bases. CDR3 length: 17 residues. Germline V gene data show CDR1 as LNHDA and CDR2 as SQIVND (reference sequence). V was clipped by 6 bases and J by 2 bases; unmatched bases: 13. CDR3 bases: TGTGCCAGTAGCCAGCAGGGAGGGGGCAAGGGCAATCAGCCCCAGCATTTT. This codes for CASSQQGGGKGNQPQHF. The full variable domain, completed using reference TRBV19 and TRBJ1-5, is DGGITQSPKYLFRKEGQNVTLSCEQNLNHDAMYWYRQDPGQGLRLIYYSQIVNDFQKGDIAEGYSVSREKKESFPLTVTSAQKNPTAFYLCASSQQGGGKGNQPQHFGDGTRLSIL.

The rearrangement uses TRBV11-3 and TRBJ1-2; TRBD1 agrees at 7 bases. The CDR3 has 15 amino acids. Germline V gene data show CDR1 as SGHNT and CDR2 as YENEEA. The junction had 6 bases not matched to a gene; V was cut back by 5 bases and J by 0 bases. CDR3 DNA: TGTGCCAGCAGCCCGAACAGGGGAGCTAACTATGGCTACACCTTC. Translation: CASSPNRGANYGYTF.

This clone was found a few times. The chain joins TRBV11-3 to TRBJ2-5; 8 bases align to TRBD1. The CDR3 runs 15 residues. Germline V gives CDR1 SGHNT, CDR2 YENEEA. V was pared by 5 bases and J by 1 base, with 6 bases of the junction left unmatched. In nucleotides, the CDR3 is TGTGCCAGCAGCCGCGGACAGGGCGCCCAAGAGACCCAGTACTTC. Translation: CASSRGQGAQETQYF. Full variable domain (missing parts from reference TRBV11-3 and TRBJ2-5): EAGVVQSPRYKIIEKKQPVAFWCNPISGHNTLYWYLQNLGQGPELLIRYENEEAVDDSQLPKDRFSAERLKGVDSTLKIQPAELGDSAVYLCASSRGQGAQETQYFGPGTRLLVL.

The rearrangement uses TRBV2 and TRBJ2-1; D is possibly TRBD1 (5 bases). V lost 6 bases to trimming and J lost 8 bases, with 17 bases between them. CDR1 is SNHLY, CDR2 FYNNEI, per germline. The CDR3 sequence is 14 residues long. CDR3 in DNA: TGTGCCAGCAGGATGTCTTCAGGGTCGGATGAGCAGTTCTTC. This translates into CASRMSSGSDEQFF.

The chain employs TRBV15 and TRBJ2-5; 11 bases are a match to TRBD2. There are 16 residues in the CDR3. Trimming took 2 bases from V and 4 from J; bases not matched to a gene: 6. From germline, CDR1 is LNHNV and CDR2 YYDKDF (reference sequence). CDR3 coding DNA: TGTGCCACCAGCAGAACCCTAGCGGGGGGTGGAGAGACCCAGTACTTC. Residues: CATSRTLAGGGETQYF.

The chain employs TRBV18 and TRBJ2-7; 10 positions match TRBD1. With V trimmed by 3 bases and J by 4 bases, 6 bases remained unmatched. CDR3 length equals 15 residues. CDR1 is KGHSH, CDR2 LQKENI, per germline. The CDR3 reads CASSPGTGASYEQYF. The CDR3 coding sequence is TGTGCCAGCTCACCCGGGACAGGGGCCTCGTACGAGCAGTACTTC.

This clone is a singleton in its sample. The rearrangement links TRBV6-8 to TRBJ2-5; TRBD1 is a possible D gene (6 bases). The CDR3 runs to 14 residues. The germline gives CDR1 MNHGY, CDR2 SAAAGT. In DNA, the CDR3 is TGTGCTAGCTCATCCAGGGGAGTCCAAGAGACCCAGTACTTC. Translated, it gives CASSSRGVQETQYF.

The rearrangement links TRBV25-1 to TRBJ2-1; possibly TRBD1 for D (6 bases). V shed 5 bases and J shed 5 bases, with 13 bases lying between them. The germline gives CDR1 MGHDK, CDR2 SYGVNS. The CDR3 extends over 14 amino acids. The CDR3 nucleotides are TGTGCCAGCAGTAGTACAGGGACCCACAATGAGCAGTTCTTC. Translation: CASSSTGTHNEQFF.